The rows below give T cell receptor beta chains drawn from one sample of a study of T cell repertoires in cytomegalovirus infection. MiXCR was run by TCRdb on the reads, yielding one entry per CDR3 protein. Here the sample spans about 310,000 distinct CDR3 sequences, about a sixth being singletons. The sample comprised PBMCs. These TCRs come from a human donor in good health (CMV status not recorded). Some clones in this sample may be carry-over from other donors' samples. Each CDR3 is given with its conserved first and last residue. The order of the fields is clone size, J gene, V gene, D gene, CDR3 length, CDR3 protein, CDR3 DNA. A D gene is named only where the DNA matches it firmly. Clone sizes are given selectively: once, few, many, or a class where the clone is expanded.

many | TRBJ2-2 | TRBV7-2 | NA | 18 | CASSLVGRTPLVTGELFF | TGTGCCAGCAGCTTAGTGGGCAGGACCCCGTTGGTAACCGGGGAGCTGTTTTTT
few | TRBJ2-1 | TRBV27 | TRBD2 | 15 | CASSLSLGLANEQFF | TGTGCCAGCAGTTTATCGCTAGGACTAGCCAATGAGCAGTTCTTC
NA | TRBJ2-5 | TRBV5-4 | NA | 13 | CASSRNRFETQYF | TGTGCCAGCAGTAGAAACAGGTTTGAGACCCAGTACTTC
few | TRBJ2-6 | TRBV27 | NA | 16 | CASSLSLGTGANVLTF | TGTGCCAGCAGTTTATCGTTGGGAACTGGGGCCAACGTCCTGACTTTC
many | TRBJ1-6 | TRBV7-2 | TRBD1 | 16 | CASSGGEGQGNSPLHF | TGTGCCAGCAGCGGAGGGGAGGGACAGGGGAATTCACCCCTCCACTTT
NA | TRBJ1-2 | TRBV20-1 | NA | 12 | CSAATPSYGYTF | TGCAGTGCCGCTACACCTTCCTATGGCTACACCTTC
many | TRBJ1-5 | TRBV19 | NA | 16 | CASSNLGGGGDQPQHF | TGTGCCAGTAGTAATCTTGGGGGCGGGGGCGACCAGCCCCAGCATTTT
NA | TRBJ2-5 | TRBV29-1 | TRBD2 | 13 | CSGVGGGEETQYF | TGCAGCGGCGTGGGTGGGGGGGAAGAGACCCAGTACTTC
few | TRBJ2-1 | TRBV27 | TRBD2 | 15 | CASRGSGGWANEQFF | TGTGCCAGCAGGGGTAGCGGGGGGTGGGCGAATGAGCAGTTCTTC
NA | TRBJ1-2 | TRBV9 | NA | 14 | CASSQSRAGGGYTF | TGTGCCAGCAGCCAATCAAGGGCTGGGGGGGGATACACCTTC
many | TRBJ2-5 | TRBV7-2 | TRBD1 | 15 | CASSPNGQGQETQYF | TGTGCCAGCAGCCCAAACGGACAGGGCCAAGAGACCCAGTACTTC
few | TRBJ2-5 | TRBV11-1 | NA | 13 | CASGTLDSETQYF | TGTGCCAGCGGTACTTTAGATTCGGAGACCCAGTACTTC
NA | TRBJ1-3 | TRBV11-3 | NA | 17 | CASTPPGQPHAGNTIYF | TGTGCCAGCACCCCGCCTGGTCAACCTCACGCGGGAAACACCATATATTTT
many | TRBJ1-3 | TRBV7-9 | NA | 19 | CASSLSGIRLNPSGNTIYF | TGTGCCAGCAGCTTGTCAGGAATAAGGCTGAATCCCTCTGGAAACACCATATATTTT
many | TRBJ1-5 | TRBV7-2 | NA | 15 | CASSLGGHSNQPQHF | TGTGCCAGCAGCTTAGGTGGGCATAGCAATCAGCCCCAGCATTTT
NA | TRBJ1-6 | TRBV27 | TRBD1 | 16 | CASRQEQGLWNSPLHF | TGTGCCAGCAGGCAGGAACAGGGGCTTTGGAATTCACCCCTCCACTTT
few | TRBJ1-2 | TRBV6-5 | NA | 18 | CASSYSQLYTGSRYGYTF | TGTGCCAGCAGTTACTCTCAACTGTACACCGGGTCGCGCTATGGCTACACCTTC
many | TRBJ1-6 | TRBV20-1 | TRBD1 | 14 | CSARGDRVRSPLHF | TGCAGTGCTCGGGGGGACAGGGTCCGATCACCCCTCCACTTT
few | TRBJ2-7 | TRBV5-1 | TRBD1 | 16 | CASSSGQPSSSYEQYF | TGCGCCAGCAGCTCGGGACAGCCCTCAAGCTCCTACGAGCAGTACTTC
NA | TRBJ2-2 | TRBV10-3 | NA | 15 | CAISPATEFTGELFF | TGTGCCATCAGTCCGGCGACAGAATTCACCGGGGAGCTGTTTTTT
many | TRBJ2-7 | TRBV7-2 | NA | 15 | CASSLAGGPSYEQYF | TGTGCCAGCAGCTTAGCGGGGGGACCCTCCTACGAGCAGTACTTC
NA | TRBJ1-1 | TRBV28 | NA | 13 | CASGFGTNTEAFF | TGTGCCAGCGGCTTTGGGACGAACACTGAAGCTTTCTTT
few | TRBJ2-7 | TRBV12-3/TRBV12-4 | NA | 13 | CASRSLDAYEQYF | TGTGCCAGCAGATCATTGGACGCCTACGAGCAGTACTTC
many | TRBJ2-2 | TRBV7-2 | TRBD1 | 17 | CASSLEAGTENHGELFF | TGTGCCAGCAGCTTAGAGGCCGGGACAGAGAACCACGGGGAGCTGTTTTTT
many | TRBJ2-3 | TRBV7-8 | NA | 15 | CASSPHRAPAGTQYF | TGTGCCAGCAGCCCGCACAGGGCCCCCGCGGGGACGCAGTATTTT
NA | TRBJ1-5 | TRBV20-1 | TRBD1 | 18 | CSARATYRGEYSNQPQHF | TGCAGTGCTAGAGCCACCTACAGGGGCGAGTATAGCAATCAGCCCCAGCATTTT
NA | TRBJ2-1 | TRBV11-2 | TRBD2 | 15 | CASSRTGLDYNEQFF | TGTGCCAGCAGTCGGACGGGACTAGACTACAATGAGCAGTTCTTC
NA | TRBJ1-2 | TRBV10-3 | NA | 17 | CAIISQEINGANYGYTF | TGTGCCATCATTTCCCAGGAGATCAACGGGGCTAACTATGGCTACACCTTC
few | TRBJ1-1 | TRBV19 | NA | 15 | CASSSEVWGNTEAFF | TGTGCCAGTAGTTCTGAGGTTTGGGGGAACACTGAAGCTTTCTTT
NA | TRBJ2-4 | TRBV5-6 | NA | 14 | CASSLGENKNIQYF | TGTGCCAGCAGCTTGGGGGAAAACAAAAACATTCAGTACTTC
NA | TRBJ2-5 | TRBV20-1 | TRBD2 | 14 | CSARAGGGLETQYF | TGCAGTGCTAGAGCCGGCGGGGGGTTAGAGACCCAGTACTTC
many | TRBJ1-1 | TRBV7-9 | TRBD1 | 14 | CASSKQGEGTEAFF | TGTGCCAGCAGCAAACAGGGGGAGGGCACTGAAGCTTTCTTT
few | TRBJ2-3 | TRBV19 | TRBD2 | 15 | CASSWRGAPTDTQYF | TGTGCCAGTAGTTGGCGGGGGGCTCCGACAGATACGCAGTATTTT
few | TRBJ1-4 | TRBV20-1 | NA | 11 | CSAQRPGELFF | TGCAGTGCTCAACGTCCAGGTGAACTGTTTTTT
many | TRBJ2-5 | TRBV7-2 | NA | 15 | CASSLVSSREETQYF | TGTGCCAGCAGCTTAGTCAGTTCCCGGGAGGAGACCCAGTACTTC
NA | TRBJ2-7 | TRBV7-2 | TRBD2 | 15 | CASSFERGPTYEQYF | TGTGCCAGCAGCTTCGAGCGGGGGCCCACCTACGAGCAGTACTTC
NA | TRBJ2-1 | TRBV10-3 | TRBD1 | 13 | CASAGTGSGEQFF | TGTGCCTCCGCCGGGACAGGGTCGGGTGAGCAGTTCTTC
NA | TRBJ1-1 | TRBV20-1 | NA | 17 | CSAREKVRDTKNTEAFF | TGCAGTGCTAGAGAGAAAGTCAGGGACACGAAAAACACTGAAGCTTTCTTT
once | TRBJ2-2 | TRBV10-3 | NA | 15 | CAIRPTPANTGELFF | TGTGCCATCAGGCCGACACCCGCGAACACCGGGGAGCTGTTTTTT
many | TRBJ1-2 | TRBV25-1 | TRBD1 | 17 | CASSEGGPGQVNYGYTF | TGTGCCAGCAGTGAAGGGGGTCCGGGACAGGTTAACTATGGCTACACCTTC
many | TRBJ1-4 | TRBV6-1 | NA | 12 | CASSNTGEKLFF | TGTGCCAGCAGTAACACAGGCGAAAAACTGTTTTTT
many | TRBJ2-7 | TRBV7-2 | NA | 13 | CASSPGTQYEQYF | TGTGCCAGCAGCCCAGGGACCCAATACGAGCAGTACTTC
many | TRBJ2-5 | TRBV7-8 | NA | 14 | CASSKRTNQETQYF | TGTGCCAGCAGCAAACGGACAAACCAAGAGACCCAGTACTTC
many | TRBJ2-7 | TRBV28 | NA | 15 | CASSSTGKATYEQYF | TGTGCCAGCAGTTCCACAGGCAAAGCTACCTACGAGCAGTACTTC
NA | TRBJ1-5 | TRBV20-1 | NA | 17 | CSARDFREENSNQPQHF | TGCAGTGCTAGAGATTTCCGGGAAGAAAATAGCAATCAGCCCCAGCATTTT